These T cell receptor beta chains were read from a single sample in a study of T cell changes during pregnancy in multiple sclerosis. Libraries were prepared by immunoSEQ multiplex PCR; TCRdb keeps only in-frame clonotypes and omits some of them. The sample carries roughly 40,000 clones, 75% to 95% recorded once. The input for sequencing was CD4+ T cells from peripheral blood mononuclear cells, taken in the third trimester of pregnancy. The source is a female donor with multiple sclerosis, enrolled in a pregnancy study. Each CDR3 is given with its conserved first and last residue. A D gene is named only where the DNA matches it firmly. Clone sizes are given selectively: once, few, many, or a class where the clone is expanded.

>11|-|few|TRBJ1-1|TRBV20-1
TGCAGTGCTAGACAGGGCACTGAAGCTTTCTTT
CSARQGTEAFF
>14|-|-|TRBJ2-5|TRBV7-9
TGTGCCAGCAGCTTTAGCGGTACGCAAGAGACCCAGTACTTC
CASSFSGTQETQYF
>13|-|-|TRBJ2-7|TRBV11-2
TGTGCCAGCAGCCGGAGCGGAATCTACGAGCAGTACTTC
CASSRSGIYEQYF
>14|-|-|TRBJ1-3|TRBV19
TGTGCCAGTCAGACGGGAGGGTCTGGAAACACCATATATTTT
CASQTGGSGNTIYF
>15|-|-|TRBJ2-1|TRBV11-3
TGTGCCAGCAGCTTAGATTGGGCGCCCTACAATGAGCAGTTCTTC
CASSLDWAPYNEQFF
>14|-|-|TRBJ2-7|TRBV19
TGTGCCAGTGGTGGGCGGGGAGAATCCTACGAGCAGTACTTC
CASGGRGESYEQYF
>13|-|-|TRBJ2-5|TRBV18
TGTGCCAGCTCACGGACAGCCCAGGAGACCCAGTACTTC
CASSRTAQETQYF
>14|TRBD2|-|TRBJ2-3|TRBV5-1
TGCGCCAGCAGCAAGGCGGGAGTCCCAGATACGCAGTATTTT
CASSKAGVPDTQYF
>13|-|-|TRBJ1-1|TRBV7-2
TGTGCCAGCAGCTTACACACAAACACTGAAGCTTTCTTT
CASSLHTNTEAFF
>13|TRBD1|-|TRBJ1-5|TRBV9
TGTGCCAGTGGGGACAGCGTCAATCAGCCCCAGCATTTT
CASGDSVNQPQHF
>17|TRBD1|-|TRBJ1-5|TRBV4-1
TGCGCCAGCAGCCAATTTTCCGCAGGGGGTAGCAATCAGCCCCAGCATTTT
CASSQFSAGGSNQPQHF
>14|-|-|TRBJ2-3|TRBV27
TGTGCCAGCAGTTTAGAGGGTTACTTAGATACGCAGTATTTT
CASSLEGYLDTQYF
>15|-|-|TRBJ1-1|TRBV6-1
TGTGCCAGCAGTCCCTTCAGGGGCATGAACACTGAAGCTTTCTTT
CASSPFRGMNTEAFF
>14|-|-|TRBJ1-1|TRBV7-6
TGTGCCAGCAGCCAGCGGGCTGGCGACACTGAAGCTTTCTTT
CASSQRAGDTEAFF
>16|TRBD2|-|TRBJ2-1|TRBV19
TGTGCCAGTAGTACGACTAGCGGGAGTTCCTACAATGAGCAGTTCTTC
CASSTTSGSSYNEQFF
>16|TRBD1|few|TRBJ1-2|TRBV9
TGTGCCAGCAGCGCCCAGGACAGGGGGCAAGGCTACGGCTACACCTTC
CASSAQDRGQGYGYTF
>13|-|-|TRBJ2-2|TRBV27
TGTGCCAGCAGGATACAGGGCCCCGGGGAGCTGTTTTTT
CASRIQGPGELFF
>14|TRBD1|-|TRBJ1-1|TRBV6-1
TGTGCCAGCAGTGTAGACAGGGGGGACACTGAAGCTTTCTTT
CASSVDRGDTEAFF
>13|-|once|TRBJ2-7|TRBV5-1
TGCGCCAGCAGCTACCGACAATCCTACGAGCAGTACTTC
CASSYRQSYEQYF
>14|-|-|TRBJ2-2|TRBV10-3
TGTGCCATCAGCACTGAAATGTTGACCGGGGAGCTGTTTTTT
CAISTEMLTGELFF
>13|TRBD1|-|TRBJ1-2|TRBV2
TGTGCCAGCTTGACAGGGGGCGCGGGTGGCTACACCTTC
CASLTGGAGGYTF
>15|TRBD1|-|TRBJ1-2|TRBV27
TGTGCCAGCAGTTTTCAAGGACAGGGAAACTATGGCTACACCTTC
CASSFQGQGNYGYTF
>15|TRBD2|-|TRBJ2-1|TRBV5-1
TGCGCCAGCAGCTCTAGAATTAGCGGGGGTAATGAGCAGTTCTTC
CASSSRISGGNEQFF
>12|TRBD2|-|TRBJ2-1|TRBV18
TGTGCCAGCTCGCCGGGGGGGGATGAGCAGTTCTTC
CASSPGGDEQFF
>15|-|-|TRBJ2-5|TRBV18
TGTGCCAGCTCAACCTGGGCCGCCGGCCAAGAGACCCAGTACTTC
CASSTWAAGQETQYF
>17|-|-|TRBJ2-7|TRBV21-1
TGTGCCAGCAGCACCAAAAGGGGGCGGGTGATTCCCTACGAGCAGTACTTC
CASSTKRGRVIPYEQYF
>12|-|-|TRBJ2-1|TRBV7-9
TGTGCCAGCAGCTTTGGGGGGTCTGGGCAGTTCTTC
CASSFGGSGQFF
>13|TRBD1|-|TRBJ1-1|TRBV6-5
TGTGCCAGCAGTTACGGACAGGTAACTGAAGCTTTCTTT
CASSYGQVTEAFF
>15|-|-|TRBJ2-5|TRBV4-2
TGTGCCAGCAGCCAAAATCCCTGGGGGGAAGAGACCCAGTACTTC
CASSQNPWGEETQYF
>15|TRBD2|once|TRBJ2-1|TRBV5-1
TGCGCCAGCAGCTTAACGGGAGGTCCCTACAATGAGCAGTTCTTC
CASSLTGGPYNEQFF
>14|-|-|TRBJ1-2|TRBV15
TGTGCCACCAGCAGACTATCCAAGAACTATGGCTACACCTTC
CATSRLSKNYGYTF
>15|-|-|TRBJ2-7|TRBV21-1
-
CASSKVGRGIYEQYF
>13|TRBD1|-|TRBJ1-2|TRBV6-1
TGTGCCAGCAGTCAGGACAGGGTCAACGGCTACACCTTC
CASSQDRVNGYTF
>16|TRBD1|few|TRBJ1-2|TRBV4-3
TGCGCCAGCAGCCAAGCTCCAGGGGGCTTCGGCTATGGCTACACCTTC
CASSQAPGGFGYGYTF
>14|TRBD1|once|TRBJ2-5|TRBV27
TGTGCCAGCAGTTCAGACAGGGGCGGGGAGACCCAGTACTTC
CASSSDRGGETQYF
>15|-|-|TRBJ1-5|TRBV6-5
TGTGCCAGCAGATCCTCAGACAGCTACAATCAGCCCCAGCATTTT
CASRSSDSYNQPQHF
>11|-|once|TRBJ1-2|TRBV30
TGTGCCTGGAGCCAGGTGAAACGCTACACCTTC
CAWSQVKRYTF
>18|-|-|TRBJ2-5|TRBV5-6
TGTGCCAGCAGCTTGGGAGGAGGAGGGAATGGAGCGCGAGAGACCCAGTACTTC
CASSLGGGGNGARETQYF
>15|TRBD1|-|TRBJ1-5|TRBV19
TGTGCCAGTAGTATAAAGGGACAGGGTTATCAGCCCCAGCATTTT
CASSIKGQGYQPQHF
>14|TRBD1|once|TRBJ2-7|TRBV27
TGTGCCAGCAGCCGGGACAGGGGAAAGTACGAGCAGTACTTC
CASSRDRGKYEQYF
>16|TRBD2|-|TRBJ2-1|TRBV11-3
TGTGCCAGCAGCTCAGGACTAGTAGGGACCTACAATGAGCAGTTCTTC
CASSSGLVGTYNEQFF
>16|TRBD2|few|TRBJ2-1|TRBV7-2
TGTGCCAGCAGCTCTCCCGGGGGGGGAGGGCGAAATGAGCAGTTCTTC
CASSSPGGGGRNEQFF
>14|TRBD2|-|TRBJ2-1|TRBV10-3
TGTGCCATCAGTGGTTTTAGCGGGGTCAATGAGCAGTTCTTC
CAISGFSGVNEQFF
>14|-|-|TRBJ2-1|TRBV7-2
TGTGCCAGCAGCGGGGCAGTCTCCTACAATGAGCAGTTCTTC
CASSGAVSYNEQFF
>13|TRBD1|-|TRBJ2-7|TRBV29-1
TGCAGCGCAACCGGGACAGGGTTCTACGAGCAGTACTTC
CSATGTGFYEQYF
>15|-|-|TRBJ2-1|TRBV29-1
TGCAGCGTGAGGAGGGACGGGAACTCCTACAATGAGCAGTTCTTC
CSVRRDGNSYNEQFF
>16|TRBD2|-|TRBJ2-7|TRBV11-2
TGTGCCAGCAGCACACAATCGACTAGCGGGTCCTACGAGCAGTACTTC
CASSTQSTSGSYEQYF
>14|-|-|TRBJ1-2|TRBV28
TGTGCCAGCAGGCCAGCCAATGGAGGATATGGCTACACCTTC
CASRPANGGYGYTF
>16|TRBD2|-|TRBJ2-2|TRBV5-4
TGTGCCAGCAGCTTGTTTAGCGGGAGAAACACCGGGGAGCTGTTTTTT
CASSLFSGRNTGELFF
>11|-|-|TRBJ2-7|TRBV20-1
TGCAGTGCGGGACGTAGCGGCGAGCAGTACTTC
CSAGRSGEQYF
>18|TRBD1|-|TRBJ1-1|TRBV19
TGTGCCAGTAGTATAGTAAAATTCAGGGGGCTGTTGAACACTGAAGCTTTCTTT
CASSIVKFRGLLNTEAFF
>13|-|-|TRBJ2-7|TRBV19
TGTGCCAGTGGCCCAGGGCGCACCTACGAGCAGTACTTC
CASGPGRTYEQYF
>15|-|-|TRBJ2-7|TRBV5-4
TGTGCCAGCAGCCTCTACCAGGGCCGGTCCTACGAGCAGTACTTC
CASSLYQGRSYEQYF
>12|-|-|TRBJ1-1|TRBV6-5
TGTGCCAGCAGTTCCGTTATGACTGAAGCTTTCTTT
CASSSVMTEAFF
>16|TRBD2|-|TRBJ2-7|TRBV11-2
TGTGCCAGCAGCTTTGGTGGGGGACTAGGATATGGGGAGCAGTACTTC
CASSFGGGLGYGEQYF
>14|TRBD2|-|TRBJ2-2|TRBV7-2
TGTGCCAGCAGCCGCCGGGGGGGCGCCGGGGAGCTGTTTTTT
CASSRRGGAGELFF
>13|TRBD2|-|TRBJ2-3|TRBV19
TGTGCCAGTAGTGTTGCGGGAGGTGGAGCGCAGTATTTT
CASSVAGGGAQYF